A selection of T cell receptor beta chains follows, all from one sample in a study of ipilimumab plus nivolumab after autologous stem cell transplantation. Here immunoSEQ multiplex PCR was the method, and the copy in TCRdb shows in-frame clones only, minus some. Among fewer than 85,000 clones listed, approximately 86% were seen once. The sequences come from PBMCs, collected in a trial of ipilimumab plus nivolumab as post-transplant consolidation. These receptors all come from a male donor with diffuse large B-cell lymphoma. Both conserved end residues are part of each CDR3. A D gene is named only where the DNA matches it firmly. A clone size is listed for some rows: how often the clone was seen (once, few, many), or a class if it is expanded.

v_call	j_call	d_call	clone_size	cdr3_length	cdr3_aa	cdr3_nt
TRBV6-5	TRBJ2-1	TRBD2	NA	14	CASRLAGSYNEQFF	TGTGCCAGCAGATTAGCGGGGTCCTACAATGAGCAGTTCTTC
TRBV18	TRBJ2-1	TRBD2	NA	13	CASSLGTTREQFF	TGTGCCAGCTCACTCGGGACTACGAGGGAGCAGTTCTTC
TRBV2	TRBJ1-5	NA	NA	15	CASREDRWGNQPQHF	TGTGCCAGCAGGGAGGATAGATGGGGCAATCAGCCCCAGCATTTT
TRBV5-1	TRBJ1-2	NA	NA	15	CASAFSWTDTGGYTF	TGCGCCAGCGCTTTCAGCTGGACAGATACTGGGGGCTACACCTTC
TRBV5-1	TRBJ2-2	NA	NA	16	CASSLGQFANTGELFF	TGCGCCAGCAGCTTGGGGCAGTTCGCGAACACCGGGGAGCTGTTTTTT
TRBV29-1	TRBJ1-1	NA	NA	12	CSVGEVHTEAFF	TGCAGCGTTGGGGAAGTCCACACTGAAGCTTTCTTT
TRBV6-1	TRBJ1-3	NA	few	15	CASSKQGNSGNTIYF	TGTGCCAGCAGTAAACAGGGAAACTCTGGAAACACCATATATTTT
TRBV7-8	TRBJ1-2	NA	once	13	CASSLGSGAGYTF	TGTGCCAGCAGCTTAGGCTCAGGGGCTGGCTACACCTTC
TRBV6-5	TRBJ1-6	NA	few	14	CAVRLGTANSPLHF	TGTGCCGTTAGACTCGGGACGGCTAATTCACCCCTCCACTTT
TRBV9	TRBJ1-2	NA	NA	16	CASSPAGRSAYYGYTF	TGTGCCAGCAGCCCTGCGGGCAGGTCCGCATACTATGGCTACACCTTC
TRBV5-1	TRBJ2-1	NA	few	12	CASSLVWGEQFF	TGCGCCAGCAGCTTGGTTTGGGGGGAGCAGTTCTTC
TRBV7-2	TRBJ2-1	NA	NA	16	CASRQGGGGSYNEQFF	TGTGCCAGCAGACAAGGGGGCGGGGGCTCATACAATGAGCAGTTCTTC
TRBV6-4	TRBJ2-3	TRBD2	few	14	CASPGLDSTDTQYF	TGTGCCAGTCCGGGACTAGATAGCACAGATACGCAGTATTTT
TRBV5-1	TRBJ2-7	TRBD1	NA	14	CASSWGQSSYEQYF	TGCGCCAGCAGCTGGGGACAGTCAAGCTACGAGCAGTACTTC
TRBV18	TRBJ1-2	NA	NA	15	CASSPPGGRVDGYTF	TGTGCCAGCTCACCACCCGGGGGCAGGGTCGACGGCTACACCTTC
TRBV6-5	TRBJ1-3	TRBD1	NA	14	CAAWGRGNGNTIYF	TGTGCCGCGTGGGGCAGGGGGAACGGAAACACCATATATTTT
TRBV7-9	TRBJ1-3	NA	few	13	CASSFAGINTIYF	TGTGCCAGCAGCTTCGCAGGGATAAACACCATATATTTT
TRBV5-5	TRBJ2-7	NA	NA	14	CASSLQGPAYEQYF	TGTGCCAGCAGCTTGCAGGGACCCGCCTACGAGCAGTACTTC
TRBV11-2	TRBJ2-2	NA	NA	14	CASSLDRMIGELFF	TGTGCCAGCAGCTTAGATCGAATGATCGGGGAGCTGTTTTTT
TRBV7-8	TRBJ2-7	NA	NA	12	CASSFGPYEQYF	TGTGCCAGCAGCTTCGGGCCCTACGAGCAGTACTTC
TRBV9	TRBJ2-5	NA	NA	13	CASGSLGGETQYF	TGTGCCAGCGGGTCACTAGGAGGAGAGACCCAGTACTTC
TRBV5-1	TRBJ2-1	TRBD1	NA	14	CASSIQGAHNEQFF	TGCGCCAGCAGTATACAGGGGGCGCACAATGAGCAGTTCTTC
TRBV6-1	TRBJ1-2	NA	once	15	CASSETRGLGYGYTF	TGTGCCAGCAGCGAAACAAGGGGTTTAGGCTATGGCTACACCTTC
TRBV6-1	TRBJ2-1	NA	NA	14	CASSERSSYNEQFF	TGTGCCAGCAGTGAACGCAGCTCCTACAATGAGCAGTTCTTC
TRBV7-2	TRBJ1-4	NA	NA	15	CASSRTGLRGEKLFF	TGTGCCAGCAGCCGAACCGGGTTGCGGGGTGAAAAACTGTTTTTT
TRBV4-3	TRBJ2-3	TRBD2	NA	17	CASSQQLAGGPKDTQYF	TGCGCCAGCAGCCAACAGCTAGCGGGGGGGCCGAAAGATACGCAGTATTTT
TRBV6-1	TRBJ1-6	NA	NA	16	CASSGGGGAGNSPLHF	TGTGCCAGCAGTGGGGGAGGAGGGGCTGGAAATTCACCCCTCCACTTT
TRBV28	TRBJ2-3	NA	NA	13	CASNPHSTDTQYF	TGTGCCAGCAACCCCCACAGCACAGATACGCAGTATTTT
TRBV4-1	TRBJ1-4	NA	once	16	CASSQDPTVTNEKLFF	TGCGCCAGCAGCCAGGACCCGACGGTAACTAATGAAAAACTGTTTTTT
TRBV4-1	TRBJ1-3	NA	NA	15	CASSQGRVSGNTIYF	TGCGCCAGCAGCCAAGGGAGGGTGTCCGGAAACACCATATATTTT
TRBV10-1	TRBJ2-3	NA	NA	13	CASSKGTADTQYF	TGCGCCAGCAGTAAGGGGACTGCAGATACGCAGTATTTT
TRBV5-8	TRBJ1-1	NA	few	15	CASSLDTVRGTEAFF	TGTGCCAGCAGCTTGGATACAGTCAGAGGCACTGAAGCTTTCTTT
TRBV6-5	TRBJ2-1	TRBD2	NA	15	CASSYGVAGVGEQFF	TGTGCCAGCAGTTACGGGGTAGCGGGGGTGGGAGAGCAGTTCTTC
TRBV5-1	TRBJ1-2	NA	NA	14	CASSWTAKENGYTF	TGCGCCAGCAGCTGGACCGCAAAGGAGAACGGCTACACCTTC
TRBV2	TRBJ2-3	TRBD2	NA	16	CARAERRGIFTDTQYF	TGTGCCAGGGCGGAAAGGCGGGGGATATTCACAGATACGCAGTATTTT
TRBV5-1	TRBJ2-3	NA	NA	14	CASSLAPSTDTQYF	TGCGCCAGCAGCTTGGCCCCGAGCACAGATACGCAGTATTTT
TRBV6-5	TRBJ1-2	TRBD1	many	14	CASRRDRGNYGYTF	TGTGCCAGCAGACGGGACAGGGGCAACTATGGCTACACCTTC
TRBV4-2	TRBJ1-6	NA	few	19	CASRPDPPPSRASGSPLHF	TGTGCCAGCAGGCCCGACCCCCCTCCCAGTCGAGCGAGCGGCTCACCCCTCCACTTT
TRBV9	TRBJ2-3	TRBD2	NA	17	CASSAPLAGGPQDTQYF	TGTGCCAGCAGTGCACCCCTAGCGGGGGGTCCGCAAGATACGCAGTATTTT
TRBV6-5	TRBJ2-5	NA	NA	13	CASSYTGRQTQYF	TGTGCCAGCAGTTATACAGGGAGGCAGACCCAGTACTTC
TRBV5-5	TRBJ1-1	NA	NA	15	CASSLEGTSASKAFF	TGTGCCAGCAGCTTGGAAGGGACTTCAGCCTCTAAAGCTTTCTTT
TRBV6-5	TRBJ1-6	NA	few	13	CASSYDSHSPLHF	TGTGCCAGCAGTTATGACAGCCATTCACCCCTCCACTTT
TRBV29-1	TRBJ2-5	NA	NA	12	CSAQGGQETQYF	TGCAGCGCGCAGGGGGGTCAAGAGACCCAGTACTTC
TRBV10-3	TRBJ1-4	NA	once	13	CATRYGDNEKLFF	TGTGCCACCCGGTACGGGGATAATGAAAAACTGTTTTTT
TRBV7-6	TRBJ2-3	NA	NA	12	CASSQSRDTQYF	TGTGCCAGCAGCCAGTCTCGGGATACGCAGTATTTT
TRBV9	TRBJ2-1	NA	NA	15	CASSVAVRGDNEQFF	TGTGCCAGCAGCGTAGCCGTCCGAGGGGACAATGAGCAGTTCTTC
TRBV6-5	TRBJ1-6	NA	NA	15	CASSTLGYGNSPLHF	TGTGCCAGCAGTACATTGGGGTATGGGAATTCACCCCTCCACTTT
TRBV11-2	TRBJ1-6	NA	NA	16	CASSFASGADYSPLHF	TGTGCCAGCAGCTTCGCCTCCGGGGCGGACTATTCACCCCTCCACTTT
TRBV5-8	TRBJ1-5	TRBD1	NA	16	CASSLGTGYSNQPQHF	TGTGCCAGCAGCTTGGGGACAGGGTATAGCAATCAGCCCCAGCATTTT
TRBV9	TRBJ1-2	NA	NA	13	CASSADRPDGYTF	TGTGCCAGCAGCGCCGACAGGCCTGATGGCTACACCTTC
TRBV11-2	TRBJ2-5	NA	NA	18	CASSLGLAPTSYQETQYF	TGTGCCAGCAGCTTAGGATTGGCTCCAACCTCGTACCAAGAGACCCAGTACTTC
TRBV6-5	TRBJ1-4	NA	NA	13	CASRRGAREKLFF	TGTGCCAGCAGGCGGGGGGCACGTGAAAAACTGTTTTTT
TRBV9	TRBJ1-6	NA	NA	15	CASSVGGSGNSPLHF	TGTGCCAGCAGCGTAGGAGGGTCCGGCAATTCACCCCTCCACTTT
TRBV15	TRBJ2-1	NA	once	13	CATSGDSYNEQFF	TGTGCCACCAGCGGCGACTCATACAATGAGCAGTTCTTC
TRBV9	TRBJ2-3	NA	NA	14	CASSPLLSTDTQYF	TGTGCCAGCAGCCCGCTCCTTAGCACAGATACGCAGTATTTT